Listed below are T cell receptor beta chains from one sample, sequenced in a study of blood T cell repertoires in COVID-19. Clones were sequenced by immunoSEQ multiplex PCR, and TCRdb holds only the in-frame ones, with some missing. The table includes approximately 150,000 clones, approximately 85% detected once. Sequences were obtained from PBMCs or T cells enriched from blood (not recorded which). These receptors were obtained from a woman aged 45-60 years with acute COVID-19. Both conserved end residues are part of each CDR3. The order of the fields is clone size, J gene, V gene, D gene, CDR3 DNA, CDR3 protein. D genes are given only for firm matches. The size of a clone is reported for some rows only, either as once, few or many, or as a class for expanded clones.

NA TRBJ2-5 TRBV6-5 NA TGTGCCAGCAGTTACTTAGACAGTCAAGAGACCCAGTACTTC CASSYLDSQETQYF
NA TRBJ1-6 TRBV30 NA TGTGCCTGGAGTGACACACGGGGGAATAATTCACCCCTCCACTTT CAWSDTRGNNSPLHF
NA TRBJ2-7 TRBV30 NA TGTGCCTGGAGCCCCTTATTATCCCTATACGTGAGCTACGAGCAGTACTTC CAWSPLLSLYVSYEQYF
NA TRBJ1-2 TRBV28 NA TGTGCCAGCAGTTTTCAGGGGTTTGACTATGGCTACACCTTC CASSFQGFDYGYTF
NA TRBJ2-2 TRBV5-4 NA TGTGCCAGCAGCTCGCTAGATCCTAACGGGGAGCTGTTTTTT CASSSLDPNGELFF
NA TRBJ1-5 TRBV7-8 NA TGTGCCAGCAGCTTAGGACTGCGTGGTGGGAGCAATCAGCCCCAGCATTTT CASSLGLRGGSNQPQHF
NA TRBJ2-1 TRBV24-1 TRBD2 TGTGCCACCAGTGAGTCTAGCGGGAGGGCCCTTGAGCAGTTCTTC CATSESSGRALEQFF
NA TRBJ2-3 TRBV2 TRBD1 TGTGCCAGCACTATTGGACAGGGTCACGATACGCAGTATTTT CASTIGQGHDTQYF
NA TRBJ1-6 TRBV5-6 NA TGTGCCAGCAGCTTGGGTCCGGGATCCCACTCACCCCTCCACTTT CASSLGPGSHSPLHF
NA TRBJ2-2 TRBV5-8 TRBD1 TGTGCCAGCAGCTTGGGGCAGGGGGCGAGCACCGGGGAGCTGTTTTTT CASSLGQGASTGELFF
NA TRBJ2-1 TRBV20-1 NA TGCAGTGTCGATAGCGAAGAGCAGTTCTTC CSVDSEEQFF
once TRBJ2-1 TRBV24-1 NA TGTGCCACCAGTGATTCAGCTGGCGTCAGGGGAGGGGTGATGGGCTACAATGAGCAGTTCTTC CATSDSAGVRGGVMGYNEQFF
NA TRBJ1-1 TRBV24-1 NA TGTGCCACCAGTGATTCCCCCGCAGGGTCGGCTGAAGCTTTCTTT CATSDSPAGSAEAFF
NA TRBJ2-1 TRBV30 NA TGTGCCTGGAGCCGGTCCCCCGTCCTTGGCGGGAAAGGAATAGCTGGAAACGAGCAGTTCTTC CAWSRSPVLGGKGIAGNEQFF
NA TRBJ1-2 TRBV19 TRBD1 TGTGCCAGTACCTTAGGACAGGGCTCGTCCTATGGCTACACCTTC CASTLGQGSSYGYTF
NA TRBJ2-2 TRBV7-6 TRBD2 TGTGCCAGCAGCTTATTTAGGAGCGGGAAGAACACCGGGGAGCTGTTTTTT CASSLFRSGKNTGELFF